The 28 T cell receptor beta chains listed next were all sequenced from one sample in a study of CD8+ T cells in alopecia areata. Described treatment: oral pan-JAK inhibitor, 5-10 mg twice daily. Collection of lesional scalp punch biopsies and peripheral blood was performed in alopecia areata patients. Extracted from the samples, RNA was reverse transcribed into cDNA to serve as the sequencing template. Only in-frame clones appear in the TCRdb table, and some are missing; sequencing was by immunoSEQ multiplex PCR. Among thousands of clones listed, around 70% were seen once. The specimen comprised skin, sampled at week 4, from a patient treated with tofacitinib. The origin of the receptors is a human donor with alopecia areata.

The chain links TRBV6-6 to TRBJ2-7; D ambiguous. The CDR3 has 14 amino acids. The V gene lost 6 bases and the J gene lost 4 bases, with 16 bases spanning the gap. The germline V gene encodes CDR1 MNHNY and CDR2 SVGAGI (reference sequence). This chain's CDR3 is CASSLGPDRYEQYF. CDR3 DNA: TGTGCCAGCAGCCTCGGTCCGGATCGGTACGAGCAGTACTTC.

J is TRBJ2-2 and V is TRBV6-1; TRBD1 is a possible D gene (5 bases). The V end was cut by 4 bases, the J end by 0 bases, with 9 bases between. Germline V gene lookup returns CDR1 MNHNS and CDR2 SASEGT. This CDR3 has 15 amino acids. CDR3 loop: CASSVPRANTGELFF. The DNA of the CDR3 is TGTGCCAGCAGTGTACCCAGGGCGAACACCGGGGAGCTGTTTTTT.

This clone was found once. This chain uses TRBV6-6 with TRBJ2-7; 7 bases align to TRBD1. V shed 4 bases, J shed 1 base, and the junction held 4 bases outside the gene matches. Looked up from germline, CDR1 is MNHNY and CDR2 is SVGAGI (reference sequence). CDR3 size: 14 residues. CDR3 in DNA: TGTGCCAGCAGTTTTACGACAGGGTCCTACGAGCAGTACTTC. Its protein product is CASSFTTGSYEQYF.

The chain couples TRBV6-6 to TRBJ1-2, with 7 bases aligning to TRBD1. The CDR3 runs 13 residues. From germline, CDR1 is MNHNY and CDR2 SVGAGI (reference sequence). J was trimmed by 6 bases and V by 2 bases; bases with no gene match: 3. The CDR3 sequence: CASSYTTGDGYTF. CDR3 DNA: TGTGCCAGCAGTTACACCACAGGGGATGGCTACACCTTC.

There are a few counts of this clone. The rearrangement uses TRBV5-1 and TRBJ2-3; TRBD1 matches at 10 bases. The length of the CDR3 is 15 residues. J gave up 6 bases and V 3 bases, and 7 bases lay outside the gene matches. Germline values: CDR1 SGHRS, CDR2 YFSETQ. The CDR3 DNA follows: TGCGCCAGCAGCTCCGGACAGGGGGGTCGCGATACGCAGTATTTT. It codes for CASSSGQGGRDTQYF.

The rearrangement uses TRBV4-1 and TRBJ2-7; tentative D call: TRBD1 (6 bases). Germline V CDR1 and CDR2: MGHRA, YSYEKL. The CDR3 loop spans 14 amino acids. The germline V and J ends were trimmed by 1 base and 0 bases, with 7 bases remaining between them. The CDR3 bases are TGCGCCAGCAGCCAAGGGGACACCTCCTACGAGCAGTACTTC. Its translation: CASSQGDTSYEQYF.

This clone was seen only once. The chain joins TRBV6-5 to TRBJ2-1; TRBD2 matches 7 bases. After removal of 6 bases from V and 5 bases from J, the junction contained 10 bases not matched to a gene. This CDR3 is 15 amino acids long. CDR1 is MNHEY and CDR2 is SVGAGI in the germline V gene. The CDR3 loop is CASSLLRGTNNEQFF. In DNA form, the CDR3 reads TGTGCCAGCAGCCTCTTGCGGGGGACTAACAATGAGCAGTTCTTC.

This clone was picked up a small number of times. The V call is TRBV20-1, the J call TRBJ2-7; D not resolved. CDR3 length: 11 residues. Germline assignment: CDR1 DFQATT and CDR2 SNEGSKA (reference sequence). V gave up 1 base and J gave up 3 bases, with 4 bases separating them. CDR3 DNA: TGCAGTGCTAGAGTGGACTACGAGCAGTACTTC. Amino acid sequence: CSARVDYEQYF.

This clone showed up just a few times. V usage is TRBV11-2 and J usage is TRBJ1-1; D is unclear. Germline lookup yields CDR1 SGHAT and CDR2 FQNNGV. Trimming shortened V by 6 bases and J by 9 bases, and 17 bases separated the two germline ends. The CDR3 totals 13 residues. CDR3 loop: CASRPSEAGKAFF. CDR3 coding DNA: TGTGCCAGCAGACCCTCGGAGGCGGGGAAAGCTTTCTTT.

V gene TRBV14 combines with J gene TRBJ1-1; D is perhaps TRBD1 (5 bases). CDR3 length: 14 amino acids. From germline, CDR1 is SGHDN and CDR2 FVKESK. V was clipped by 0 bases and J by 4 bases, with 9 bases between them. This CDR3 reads CASSQDSGVTEAFF. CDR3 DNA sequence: TGTGCCAGCAGCCAAGATTCGGGGGTCACTGAAGCTTTCTTT.

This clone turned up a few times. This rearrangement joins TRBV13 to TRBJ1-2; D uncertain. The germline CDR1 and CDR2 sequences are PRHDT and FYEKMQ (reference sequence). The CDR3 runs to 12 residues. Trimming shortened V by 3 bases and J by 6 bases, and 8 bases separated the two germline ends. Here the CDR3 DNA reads TGTGCCAGCAGCTTCCCTTTCGATGGCTACACCTTC. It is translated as CASSFPFDGYTF.

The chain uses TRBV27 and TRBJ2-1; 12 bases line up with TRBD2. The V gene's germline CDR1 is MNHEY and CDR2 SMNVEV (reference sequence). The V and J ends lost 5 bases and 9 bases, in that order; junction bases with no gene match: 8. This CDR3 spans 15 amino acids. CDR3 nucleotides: TGTGCCAGCAGTAAGCTAGCGGGAGGGGATCTTGAGCAGTTCTTC. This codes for CASSKLAGGDLEQFF.

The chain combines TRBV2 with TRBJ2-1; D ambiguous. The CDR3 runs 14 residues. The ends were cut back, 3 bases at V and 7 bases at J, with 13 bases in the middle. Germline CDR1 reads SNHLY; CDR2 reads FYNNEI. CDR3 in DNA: TGTGCCAGCAGTGATTCTGGACCCTTAAATGAGCAGTTCTTC. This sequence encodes CASSDSGPLNEQFF.

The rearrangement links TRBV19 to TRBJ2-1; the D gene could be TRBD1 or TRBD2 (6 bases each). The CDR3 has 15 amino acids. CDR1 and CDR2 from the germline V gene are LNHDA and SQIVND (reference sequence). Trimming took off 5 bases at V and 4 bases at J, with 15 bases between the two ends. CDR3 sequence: CASSVQEGGYNEQFF. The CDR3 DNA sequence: TGTGCCAGTAGTGTACAGGAGGGGGGATACAATGAGCAGTTCTTC.

The CDR3 nucleotides read TGTGCCAGCAGTGCACAGGGCTATGGCTACACCTTC. It specifies CASSAQGYGYTF. V usage is TRBV6-4 and J usage is TRBJ1-2; weak D call: TRBD1 (6 bases). V was trimmed by 4 bases and J by 4 bases, leaving 7 bases between them. The CDR3 is 12 amino acids. The germline gives CDR1 MRHNA, CDR2 SNTAGT.

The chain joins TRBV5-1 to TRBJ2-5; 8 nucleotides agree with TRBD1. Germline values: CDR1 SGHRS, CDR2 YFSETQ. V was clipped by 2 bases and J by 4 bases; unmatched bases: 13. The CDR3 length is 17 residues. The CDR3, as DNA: TGCGCCAGCAGCTTCCAGGGGGCAGGGACAAGGGGAGAGACCCAGTACTTC. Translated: CASSFQGAGTRGETQYF.

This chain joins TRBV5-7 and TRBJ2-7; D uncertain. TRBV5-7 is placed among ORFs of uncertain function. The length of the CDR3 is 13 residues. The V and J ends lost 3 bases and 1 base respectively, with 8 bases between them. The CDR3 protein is CASSSTLSYEQYF. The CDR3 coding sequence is TGTGCCAGCAGCTCGACACTATCCTACGAGCAGTACTTC.

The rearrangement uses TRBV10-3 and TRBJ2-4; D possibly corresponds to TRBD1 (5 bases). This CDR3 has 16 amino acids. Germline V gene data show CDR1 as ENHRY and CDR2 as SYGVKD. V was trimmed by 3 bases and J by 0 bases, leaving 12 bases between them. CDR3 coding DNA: TGTGCCATCAGTGACTCTCCCCAGGGAGCCAAAAACATTCAGTACTTC. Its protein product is CAISDSPQGAKNIQYF.

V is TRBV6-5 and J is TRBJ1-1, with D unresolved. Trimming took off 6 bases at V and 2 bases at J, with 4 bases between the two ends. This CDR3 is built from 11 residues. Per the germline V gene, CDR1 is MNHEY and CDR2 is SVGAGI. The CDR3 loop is CASSSNTEAFF. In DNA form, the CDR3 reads TGTGCCAGCAGCTCCAACACTGAAGCTTTCTTT.

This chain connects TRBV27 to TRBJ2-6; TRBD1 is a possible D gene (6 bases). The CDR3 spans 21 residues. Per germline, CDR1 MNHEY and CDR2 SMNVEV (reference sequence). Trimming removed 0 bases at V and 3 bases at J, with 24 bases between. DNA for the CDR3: TGTGCCAGCAGTTTATCGGTAGTTCAGACAGGATTGTTAGGTGGGGCCAACGTCCTGACTTTC. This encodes CASSLSVVQTGLLGGANVLTF.

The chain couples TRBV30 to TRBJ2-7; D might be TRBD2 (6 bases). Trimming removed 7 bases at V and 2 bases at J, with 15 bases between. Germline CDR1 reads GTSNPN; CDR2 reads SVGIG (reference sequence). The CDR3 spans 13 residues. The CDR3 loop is CALQRGTPYEQYF. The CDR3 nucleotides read TGTGCCTTGCAACGCGGGACCCCCTACGAGCAGTACTTC.

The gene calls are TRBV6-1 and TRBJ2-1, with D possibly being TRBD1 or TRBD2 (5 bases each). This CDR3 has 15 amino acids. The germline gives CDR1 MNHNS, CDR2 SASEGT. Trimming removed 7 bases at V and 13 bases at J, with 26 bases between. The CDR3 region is CASKVSIGTTNSQFF. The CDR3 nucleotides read TGTGCCAGCAAGGTTAGCATTGGGACCACAAATTCCCAGTTCTTC.

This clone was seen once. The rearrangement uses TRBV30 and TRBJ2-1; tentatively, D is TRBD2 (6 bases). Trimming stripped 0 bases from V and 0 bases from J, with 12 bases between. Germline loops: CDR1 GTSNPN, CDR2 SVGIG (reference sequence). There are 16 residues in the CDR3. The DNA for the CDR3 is TGTGCCTGGAGTGTACGAGGACTAAGCTCCTACAATGAGCAGTTCTTC. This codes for CAWSVRGLSSYNEQFF.

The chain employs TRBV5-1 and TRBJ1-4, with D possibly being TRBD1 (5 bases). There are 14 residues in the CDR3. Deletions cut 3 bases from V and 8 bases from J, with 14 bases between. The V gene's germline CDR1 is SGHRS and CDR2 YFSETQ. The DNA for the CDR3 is TGCGCCAGCAGCTGGGGGAGGCCAAACGAAAAACTGTTTTTT. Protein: CASSWGRPNEKLFF.

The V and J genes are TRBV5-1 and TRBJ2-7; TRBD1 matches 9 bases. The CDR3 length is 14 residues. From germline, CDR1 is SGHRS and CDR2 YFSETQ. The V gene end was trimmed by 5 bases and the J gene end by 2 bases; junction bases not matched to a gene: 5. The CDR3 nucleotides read TGCGCCAGCAGAAGGGACAGGGAAACCTACGAGCAGTACTTC. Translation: CASRRDRETYEQYF.

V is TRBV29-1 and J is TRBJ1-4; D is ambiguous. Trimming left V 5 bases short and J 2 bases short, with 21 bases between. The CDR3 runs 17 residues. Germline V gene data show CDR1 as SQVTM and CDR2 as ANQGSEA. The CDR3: CSVPKNGFFFTNEKLFF. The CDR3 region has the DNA TGCAGCGTTCCCAAGAATGGGTTTTTTTTTACTAATGAAAAACTGTTTTTT.

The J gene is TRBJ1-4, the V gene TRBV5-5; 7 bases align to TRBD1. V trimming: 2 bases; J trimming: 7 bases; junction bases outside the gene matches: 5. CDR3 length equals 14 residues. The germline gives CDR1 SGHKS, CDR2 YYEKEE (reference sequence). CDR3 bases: TGTGCCAGCAGCTTTACAGGGGCAGGTGAAAAACTGTTTTTT. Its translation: CASSFTGAGEKLFF.

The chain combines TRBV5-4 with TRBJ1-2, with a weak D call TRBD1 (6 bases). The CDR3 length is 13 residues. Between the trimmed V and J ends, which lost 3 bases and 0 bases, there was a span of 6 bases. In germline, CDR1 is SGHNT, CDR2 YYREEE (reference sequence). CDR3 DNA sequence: TGTGCCAGCAGCTGGGACACTAACTATGGCTACACCTTC. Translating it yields CASSWDTNYGYTF.